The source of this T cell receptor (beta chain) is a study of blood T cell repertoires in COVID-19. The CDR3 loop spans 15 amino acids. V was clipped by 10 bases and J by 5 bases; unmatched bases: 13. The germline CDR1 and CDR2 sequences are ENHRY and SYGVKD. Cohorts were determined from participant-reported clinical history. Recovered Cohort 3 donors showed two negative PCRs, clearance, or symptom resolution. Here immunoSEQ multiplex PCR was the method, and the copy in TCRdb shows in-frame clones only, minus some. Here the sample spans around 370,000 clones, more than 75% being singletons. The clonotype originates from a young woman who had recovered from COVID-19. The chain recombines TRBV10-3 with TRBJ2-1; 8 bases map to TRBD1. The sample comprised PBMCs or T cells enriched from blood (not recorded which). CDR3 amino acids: CATGQGAVLNNEQFF. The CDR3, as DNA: TGTGCCACCGGACAGGGAGCGGTACTTAACAATGAGCAGTTCTTC.